Presented here are 29 T cell receptor beta chains from one specimen sequenced in a study of cytomegalovirus exposure and HLA in healthy donors. The primer mix had 60 Vbeta and 13 Jbeta primers. Sequenced by immunoSEQ multiplex PCR; TCRdb stores in-frame clones only, minus some. The sample yields around 130,000 clones, 78% seen once. Material for sequencing was PBMCs. All receptors come from a woman in her 40s in good health and CMV-seronegative.

The chain couples TRBV28 to TRBJ1-2; D is perhaps TRBD1 (5 bases). The germline gives CDR1 MDHEN, CDR2 SYDVKM. The CDR3 is made up of 15 amino acids. Trimming removed 2 bases from V and 4 bases from J, with 14 bases in between. The CDR3 DNA reads TGTGCCAGCAGTTTACGGGGGAGGGAGGTCTATGGCTACACCTTC. It translates to CASSLRGREVYGYTF.

This chain uses TRBV6-1 with TRBJ1-2; D gene uncertain. The V end lost 5 bases, the J end lost 7 bases, and 17 bases lay between the germline ends. Germline V gene data show CDR1 as MNHNS and CDR2 as SASEGT. The CDR3 runs 14 residues. CDR3 DNA sequence: TGTGCCAGCAGTCCTCTCGACGGGAAGGGTGGCTACACCTTC. This sequence encodes CASSPLDGKGGYTF.

The chain joins TRBV5-8 to TRBJ2-3; D remains ambiguous. V was clipped by 6 bases and J by 0 bases, with 11 bases between them. The CDR3 totals 14 residues. The V gene's germline CDR1 is SGHTS and CDR2 YDEGEE. The CDR3 sequence: CASIPATSTDTQYF. The CDR3 DNA reads as TGTGCCAGCATCCCCGCTACTAGCACAGATACGCAGTATTTT. The full variable domain, its missing parts supplied by reference TRBV5-8 and TRBJ2-3, is EAGVTQSPTHLIKTRGQQATLRCSPISGHTSVYWYQQALGLGLQFLLWYDEGEERNRGNFPPRFSGRQFPNYSSELNVNALELEDSALYLCASIPATSTDTQYFGPGTRLTVL.

This clone was seen more than once but under ten times. This chain joins TRBV5-1 and TRBJ1-2; 9 nucleotides agree with TRBD1. The CDR3 covers 15 residues. Germline CDR1 reads SGHRS; CDR2 reads YFSETQ. The V gene end was trimmed by 5 bases and the J gene end by 7 bases; junction bases not matched to a gene: 12. The CDR3 loop is CASREGQGKVGGYTF. For the CDR3, the DNA is TGCGCCAGCAGAGAAGGACAGGGGAAGGTGGGTGGCTACACCTTC. The full variable domain, its missing parts supplied by reference TRBV5-1 and TRBJ1-2, is KAGVTQTPRYLIKTRGQQVTLSCSPISGHRSVSWYQQTPGQGLQFLFEYFSETQRNKGNFPGRFSGRQFSNSRSEMNVSTLELGDSALYLCASREGQGKVGGYTFGSGTRLTVV.

This clone was counted between two and nine times. The V gene is TRBV19, the J gene TRBJ2-2; tentative D call: TRBD2 (6 bases). CDR1 and CDR2 from the germline V gene are LNHDA and SQIVND (reference sequence). Trimming stripped 1 base from V and 5 bases from J, with 17 bases between. The CDR3 covers 17 residues. The CDR3 DNA reads TGTGCCAGTAGTATAGCCCCTCAAGCCGGGGGAACCGGGGAGCTGTTTTTT. It codes for CASSIAPQAGGTGELFF.

The chain recombines TRBV6-5 with TRBJ1-5; 8 bases match TRBD1. Per the germline V gene, CDR1 is MNHEY and CDR2 is SVGAGI. Germline trimming cut 2 bases from V and 6 bases from J; bases unmatched to any gene: 6. The CDR3 length is 15 residues. The CDR3 nucleotides read TGTGCCAGCAGTTACAACCCAGGGGGCGGTCAGCCCCAGCATTTT. Translating gives CASSYNPGGGQPQHF.

V and J are TRBV6-6 and TRBJ2-1, with 8 nucleotides matching TRBD2. V lost 4 bases, J lost 5 bases, and 10 bases stayed unmatched. CDR3 length equals 16 residues. The germline CDR1 and CDR2 sequences are MNHNY and SVGAGI (reference sequence). CDR3 protein: CASSFPPGGVNNEQFF. The CDR3 nucleotides read TGTGCCAGCAGTTTCCCACCCGGGGGGGTGAACAATGAGCAGTTCTTC.

This chain uses TRBV29-1 with TRBJ1-3; the D is unclear. CDR3 length: 12 amino acids. V was trimmed by 6 bases and J by 2 bases, leaving 8 bases between them. Germline V CDR1 and CDR2: SQVTM, ANQGSEA. CDR3 DNA sequence: TGCAGCGTGGAGGCAGCTGGAAACACCATATATTTT. Protein: CSVEAAGNTIYF. The entire variable domain, with the rest obtained from reference TRBV29-1 and TRBJ1-3, is as follows: SAVISQKPSRDICQRGTSLTIQCQVDSQVTMMFWYRQQPGQSLTLIATANQGSEATYESGFVIDKFPISRPNLTFSTLTVSNMSPEDSSIYLCSVEAAGNTIYFGEGSWLTVV.

The rearrangement links TRBV18 to TRBJ2-4; D is possibly TRBD2 (5 bases). The germline gives CDR1 KGHSH, CDR2 LQKENI. V shed 1 base and J shed 8 bases, with 9 bases lying between them. The CDR3 loop spans 13 amino acids. The CDR3 bases are TGTGCCAGCTCACCACAGGCGGAGGACATTCAGTACTTC. Protein sequence: CASSPQAEDIQYF.

The chain recombines TRBV29-1 with TRBJ1-1; D gene ambiguous. The CDR3 covers 12 residues. V shed 5 bases and J shed 1 base, with 8 bases lying between them. Germline V CDR1 and CDR2: SQVTM, ANQGSEA. This chain's CDR3 is CSVFAKNTEAFF. The CDR3 DNA sequence: TGCAGCGTTTTTGCGAAGAACACTGAAGCTTTCTTT.

The V gene is TRBV27, the J gene TRBJ1-6; D ambiguous. Germline assignment: CDR1 MNHEY and CDR2 SMNVEV (reference sequence). Trimming removed 0 bases from V and 6 bases from J, with 6 bases in between. The CDR3 totals 14 residues. The CDR3: CASSLSQSNSPLHF. CDR3 bases: TGTGCCAGCAGTTTATCACAGTCTAATTCACCCCTCCACTTT.

This sequence joins TRBV6-5 and TRBJ2-7, with 10 bases matching TRBD2. The CDR3 has 15 amino acids. CDR1 is MNHEY, CDR2 SVGAGI, per germline. V lost 0 bases to trimming and J lost 9 bases; unmatched junction nucleotides: 8. The CDR3: CASSYSPSGSFGQYF. CDR3 sequence (DNA): TGTGCCAGCAGTTACTCTCCTAGCGGGAGCTTCGGGCAGTACTTC.

V and J are TRBV28 and TRBJ1-5; a possible D gene is TRBD1 (6 bases). Germline V lookup: CDR1 MDHEN, CDR2 SYDVKM. The germline V and J ends were trimmed by 6 bases and 11 bases, with 17 bases remaining between them. The CDR3 is 13 residues long. Written as DNA, the CDR3 is TGTGCCAGCAGCCTCTTACAGGGCCAGGCCCAGCATTTT. Amino acid sequence: CASSLLQGQAQHF.

The chain has TRBV28 and TRBJ1-5; a possible D gene is TRBD1 (5 bases). The V end was cut by 8 bases, the J end by 5 bases, with 13 bases between. Germline V lookup: CDR1 MDHEN, CDR2 SYDVKM. The CDR3 has 13 amino acids. CDR3 nucleotide sequence: TGTGCCAGCGTTTTACAACAGGATCAGCCCCAGCATTTT. It encodes CASVLQQDQPQHF.

This rearrangement joins TRBV6-7 to TRBJ2-7; 10 bases line up with TRBD2. TRBV6-7 is sorted into the ORF group, with uncertain function. The CDR3 contains 15 residues. The J segment lost 0 bases and the V segment lost 6 bases, leaving 5 bases of the junction unmatched. The CDR3 spells CASRATSGCSYEQYF. The DNA of the CDR3 is TGTGCCAGCAGGGCGACTAGCGGGTGCTCCTACGAGCAGTACTTC.

CDR3: CASSHGLENTGELFF. In DNA form, the CDR3 reads TGCGCCAGCAGCCACGGACTAGAGAACACCGGGGAGCTGTTTTTT. The chain couples TRBV5-1 to TRBJ2-2; TRBD2 agrees at 7 bases. The trim removed 4 bases at V and 1 base at J, leaving 4 bases unmatched. This CDR3 contains 15 residues. Germline-derived CDR1 and CDR2 are SGHRS and YFSETQ.

This CDR3 is CASSRQNYGYTF. In nucleotides, the CDR3 is TGTGCCAGTAGCAGGCAGAACTATGGCTACACCTTC. V and J are TRBV19 and TRBJ1-2; D is uncertain. Trimming pared 6 bases from V and 2 bases from J, leaving 7 bases between. This CDR3 has 12 residues. Germline V gives CDR1 LNHDA, CDR2 SQIVND (reference sequence).

The chain has TRBV6-4 and TRBJ2-3, with TRBD1 matching over 7 bases. Trimming removed 3 bases from V and 0 bases from J; junction bases left unmatched: 3. Germline CDR1 reads MRHNA; CDR2 reads SNTAGT. This CDR3 spans 15 amino acids. This CDR3 reads CASSEGQSSTDTQYF. The CDR3 DNA sequence: TGTGCCAGCAGTGAGGGACAGTCTAGCACAGATACGCAGTATTTT.

This chain uses TRBV21-1 with TRBJ2-7; TRBD1, the D gene given by the table, was not confirmed from the DNA. TRBV21-1 is an annotated pseudogene. This CDR3 comprises 18 residues. CDR3 nucleotide sequence: TGTGCCAGCAGCGGATACAGGGGGGTTTTCCAGCTCCACTACGAGCAGTACTTC. It encodes CASSGYRGVFQLHYEQYF.

V and J are TRBV11-2 and TRBJ1-2, with TRBD1 as a possible D gene (6 bases). The CDR3 is 15 amino acids. Germline CDR1 SGHAT, CDR2 FQNNGV. V was clipped by 5 bases and J by 3 bases, with 16 bases between them. Here the CDR3 DNA reads TGTGCCAGCAGCCCTTATCCAGGGGTTGACTATGGCTACACCTTC. It codes for CASSPYPGVDYGYTF.

J is TRBJ1-3 and V is TRBV2; TRBD1 might be the D (5 bases). Trimming removed 4 bases from V and 0 bases from J, with 10 bases in between. The germline gives CDR1 SNHLY, CDR2 FYNNEI. CDR3 size: 15 residues. In nucleotides, the CDR3 is TGTGCCAGCAGTGTGGGGACTCTCTCTGGAAACACCATATATTTT. It translates to CASSVGTLSGNTIYF.

The chain carries TRBV5-1 and TRBJ1-1, with TRBD1 matching over 10 bases. Germline V gene sequence: CDR1 SGHRS, CDR2 YFSETQ. The ends lost 4 bases at V and 1 base at J; junction bases unmatched: 1. CDR3 length equals 14 residues. CDR3 coding DNA: TGCGCCAGCAGCGGACAGGGGGGGAACACTGAAGCTTTCTTT. Translating it yields CASSGQGGNTEAFF. Drawing the rest from reference TRBV5-1 and TRBJ1-1, the complete variable domain is KAGVTQTPRYLIKTRGQQVTLSCSPISGHRSVSWYQQTPGQGLQFLFEYFSETQRNKGNFPGRFSGRQFSNSRSEMNVSTLELGDSALYLCASSGQGGNTEAFFGQGTRLTVV.

The chain combines TRBV5-4 with TRBJ1-3, with D unclear. Germline V lookup: CDR1 SGHNT, CDR2 YYREEE (reference sequence). The V and J ends lost 0 bases and 2 bases respectively, with 6 bases between them. This CDR3 spans 14 amino acids. This chain's CDR3 is CASSLGATGNTIYF. The CDR3 DNA reads as TGTGCCAGCAGCTTGGGGGCCACTGGAAACACCATATATTTT. Full variable domain (rest looked up from reference TRBV5-4 and TRBJ1-3): ETGVTQSPTHLIKTRGQQVTLRCSSQSGHNTVSWYQQALGQGPQFIFQYYREEENGRGNFPPRFSGLQFPNYSSELNVNALELDDSALYLCASSLGATGNTIYFGEGSWLTVV.

The chain is built from TRBV5-1 and TRBJ2-1; 7 bases are a match to TRBD2. The CDR3 contains 15 residues. Germline V CDR1 and CDR2: SGHRS, YFSETQ. V gave up 4 bases and J gave up 7 bases; unmatched junction bases: 11. The CDR3: CASSRTNGGNNEQFF. Written as DNA, the CDR3 is TGCGCCAGCAGCCGCACAAACGGGGGGAATAATGAGCAGTTCTTC. Together with reference TRBV5-1 and TRBJ2-1, the CDR3 gives the full variable domain: KAGVTQTPRYLIKTRGQQVTLSCSPISGHRSVSWYQQTPGQGLQFLFEYFSETQRNKGNFPGRFSGRQFSNSRSEMNVSTLELGDSALYLCASSRTNGGNNEQFFGPGTRLTVL.

V gene TRBV5-8 combines with J gene TRBJ2-5, with TRBD1 as a possible D gene (6 bases). The J call may be faulty, since TRBJ2-7 better matches the DNA end. The V gene's germline CDR1 is SGHTS and CDR2 YDEGEE. The CDR3 covers 13 residues. The CDR3 DNA reads TGTGCCAGCAGCGGACAGAGACGCTACGAGCAGTACTTC. Translation gives CASSGQRRYEQYF.

The V and J genes are TRBV4-2 and TRBJ2-1, with 8 nucleotides matching TRBD1. Germline loops: CDR1 LGHNA, CDR2 YNFKEQ. V lost 4 bases to trimming and J lost 0 bases; unmatched junction nucleotides: 5. The CDR3 sequence is 16 residues long. The CDR3: CASSRPGTGSYNEQFF. The CDR3 DNA reads TGTGCCAGCAGCCGTCCAGGGACAGGCTCCTACAATGAGCAGTTCTTC.

The V gene is TRBV29-1, the J gene TRBJ2-1; 8 bases agree with TRBD2. CDR1 and CDR2 (germline): SQVTM, ANQGSEA. V shed 6 bases, J shed 1 base, and the junction held 14 bases outside the gene matches. The CDR3 has 17 amino acids. The CDR3 DNA follows: TGCAGCGTCTCATCGGGGGTCCTAGCGGGTTCCTACAATGAGCAGTTCTTC. Protein product: CSVSSGVLAGSYNEQFF.

This CDR3 is CASSPSGSGSTDTQYF. The CDR3 DNA is TGTGCCAGCTCACCCTCGGGTAGCGGCAGCACAGATACGCAGTATTTT. V and J are TRBV18 and TRBJ2-3; possible D gene TRBD2, 6 bases. The CDR3 spans 16 residues. V lost 3 bases and J lost 0, with 13 bases in between. Looked up from germline, CDR1 is KGHSH and CDR2 is LQKENI.

The chain recombines TRBV28 with TRBJ1-1, with TRBD1 matching over 8 bases. Germline values: CDR1 MDHEN, CDR2 SYDVKM. The V segment lost 7 bases and the J segment 3 bases; nucleotides outside the gene matches: 16. There are 17 residues in the CDR3. CDR3: CASTPSGQGAFYTEAFF. CDR3 nucleotides: TGTGCCAGCACCCCTTCCGGACAGGGAGCATTTTACACTGAAGCTTTCTTT.